This T cell receptor beta chain is drawn from a study of technical replicates of blood from a few donors. The assay was immunoSEQ multiplex PCR, and TCRdb's table has in-frame clones only and misses some. This table has about 64,000 clones, 65% to 90% appearing once. The CDR3 has 16 amino acids. V was shortened by 1 base and J by 5 bases, with 15 bases between the two germline ends. CDR1 and CDR2 from the germline V gene are SGHTA and FQGNSA. Sequencing was done on a sample of PBMCs. The rearrangement links TRBV7-2 to TRBJ2-1; D is possibly TRBD2 (5 bases). The source of this sequence is a human donor in good health. Some clones in this sample may be carry-over from other donors' samples. The CDR3 DNA sequence: TGTGCCAGCAGCTTAGGGGTAGCGAGACAACACAATGAGCAGTTCTTC. Encoded protein: CASSLGVARQHNEQFF.